Below, one TCR beta chain is given with its context. Per the original data handling: Amplified reference gene primers provided the basis for estimating nucleated cell counts. Only in-frame clones appear in the TCRdb table, and some are missing; sequencing was by immunoSEQ multiplex PCR. For V, J and clone size, that table is used; D and trimming come from the DNA. This table holds about 170,000 clones, around nine tenths found once. Seattle-derived patients entered the study during active infection and were followed longitudinally. Germline V gene data show CDR1 as SGDLS and CDR2 as YYNGEE. The CDR3 length is 14 residues. J lost 8 bases, V lost 3 bases, and 4 bases had no gene match. This record comes from a study of blood T cell repertoires in COVID-19. About the study: PBMCs, B-cell-depleted T cells, or T cells were the source of the cDNA or gDNA that made up the material.

The chain carries TRBV9 and TRBJ1-5; TRBD1 matches at 11 bases. The TCR originated in a woman over 75 with COVID-19, enrolled during active disease. The sequencing input was peripheral blood. The CDR3 protein is CASSAGQGAEPQHF. The DNA for the CDR3 is TGTGCCAGCAGCGCCGGACAGGGGGCTGAGCCCCAGCATTTT.